Following are 20 T cell receptor beta chains from one sample sequenced in a study of sequential checkpoint blockade in melanoma. Profiling relied on immunoSEQ multiplex PCR, and the TCRdb table lists in-frame clones only, not all of them. Found here are some 21,000 clones, approximately 82% of them singletons; the top ten hold approximately 10%. Treatment given: randomized to nivolumab then ipilimumab (arm A) or the reverse (arm B). The sequences come from CD8+ T cells sorted from blood (inferred from file names), collected from a patient given nivolumab and ipilimumab in sequence. Receptors were obtained from a human donor with melanoma.

The chain employs TRBV30 and TRBJ2-5; tentatively, D is TRBD2 (5 bases). This CDR3 region has 13 residues. Germline assignment: CDR1 GTSNPN and CDR2 SVGIG (reference sequence). Trimming removed 0 bases at V and 4 bases at J, with 9 bases between. CDR3 nucleotide sequence: TGTGCCTGGAGTGTCGCCCGGGGAGAGACCCAGTACTTC. It translates to CAWSVARGETQYF.

V gene TRBV5-1 combines with J gene TRBJ2-1; D might be TRBD2 (6 bases). Germline-derived CDR1 and CDR2 are SGHRS and YFSETQ. The V gene lost 0 bases and the J gene lost 0 bases, with 19 bases spanning the gap. The CDR3 is made up of 19 amino acids. The CDR3 sequence: CASSLGASLRGSSYNEQFF. The CDR3 DNA reads as TGCGCCAGCAGCTTGGGGGCCTCCCTGCGGGGAAGCTCCTACAATGAGCAGTTCTTC.

The chain is built from TRBV6-1 and TRBJ2-7; the D gene is possibly TRBD1 (6 bases). V lost 2 bases and J 7 bases, leaving 18 bases between the germline ends. Germline CDR1 is MNHNS and CDR2 is SASEGT. The CDR3 has 15 amino acids. The CDR3 loop is CASSERTALLSEQYF. The DNA of the CDR3 is TGTGCCAGCAGTGAACGGACAGCTCTTTTATCTGAGCAGTACTTC.

The chain uses TRBV30 and TRBJ1-2, with D tentatively TRBD1 (5 bases). The ends were cut back, 2 bases at V and 8 bases at J, with 9 bases in the middle. The CDR3 is 11 amino acids. CDR1 is GTSNPN and CDR2 is SVGIG in the germline V gene (reference sequence). The CDR3 nucleotides read TGTGCCTGGAGTTGGGGGGGAGGCTACACCTTC. This translates into CAWSWGGGYTF.

The chain recombines TRBV30 with TRBJ2-1; D is unresolved. Trimming cost V 0 bases and J 8 bases, with 11 bases left between them. The CDR3 has 13 residues. CDR1 GTSNPN and CDR2 SVGIG come from the germline V gene (reference sequence). The CDR3 is CAWSVPSVHEQFF. CDR3 coding DNA: TGTGCCTGGAGTGTACCAAGCGTACATGAGCAGTTCTTC. The whole variable domain, filled in from reference TRBV30 and TRBJ2-1, reads SQTIHQWPATLVQPVGSPLSLECTVEGTSNPNLYWYRQAAGRGLQLLFYSVGIGQISSEVPQNLSASRPQDRQFILSSKKLLLSDSGFYLCAWSVPSVHEQFFGPGTRLTVL.

This rearrangement joins TRBV7-2 to TRBJ1-2; maybe TRBD1 (6 bases). The CDR3 is 13 residues long. V lost 5 bases, J lost 5 bases, and 12 bases lay in between. CDR1 and CDR2 from the germline V gene are SGHTA and FQGNSA. CDR3 loop: CASSITRGYGYTF. Written as DNA, the CDR3 is TGTGCCAGCAGCATTACCAGGGGTTATGGCTACACCTTC. The variable domain in full, completed from reference TRBV7-2 and TRBJ1-2, reads GAGVSQSPSNKVTEKGKDVELRCDPISGHTALYWYRQSLGQGLEFLIYFQGNSAPDKSGLPSDRFSAERTGGSVSTLTIQRTQQEDSAVYLCASSITRGYGYTFGSGTRLTVV.

The chain employs TRBV6-5 and TRBJ1-4; D is possibly TRBD1 (6 bases). This CDR3 contains 15 residues. Germline V gene data show CDR1 as MNHEY and CDR2 as SVGAGI. Trimming cost V 2 bases and J 8 bases, with 15 bases left between them. The DNA for the CDR3 is TGTGCCAGCAGTTACGGGGAGGGGGGTCAGGAAAAACTGTTTTTT. Translating gives CASSYGEGGQEKLFF.

The V call is TRBV11-2, the J call TRBJ2-5; D perhaps matches TRBD2 (6 bases). The germline V gene has CDR1 SGHAT and CDR2 FQNNGV. Trimming took off 1 base at V and 5 bases at J, with 8 bases between the two ends. The CDR3 is 13 residues long. The CDR3 protein is CASSLVGGETQYF. The CDR3, as DNA: TGTGCCAGCAGCTTAGTCGGAGGGGAGACCCAGTACTTC.

The rearrangement uses TRBV11-2 and TRBJ1-2; perhaps TRBD1 as D (6 bases). Trimming took 4 bases from V and 3 from J, leaving 9 bases between them. This CDR3 has 13 amino acids. The germline CDR1 and CDR2 sequences are SGHAT and FQNNGV. The CDR3 spells CASSSGEYYGYTF. As DNA, the CDR3 is TGTGCCAGCAGCTCAGGGGAATACTATGGCTACACCTTC.

The V call is TRBV7-3, the J call TRBJ2-1, with TRBD2 as a possible D gene (5 bases). CDR3 length equals 15 residues. V was trimmed by 8 bases and J by 0 bases, leaving 14 bases between them. CDR1 SGHTA and CDR2 FQGTGA come from the germline V gene. CDR3 region: CASSAQRSSYNEQFF. In DNA, the CDR3 is TGTGCCAGCTCAGCACAGCGGAGCTCCTACAATGAGCAGTTCTTC.

The chain carries TRBV27 and TRBJ2-3, with 9 bases fitting TRBD2. Unmatched junction bases numbered 3, after V lost 2 bases and J lost 3 bases. Germline CDR1 MNHEY, CDR2 SMNVEV (reference sequence). This CDR3 spans 15 amino acids. Here the CDR3 reads CASSLGGRGTDTQYF. CDR3 in DNA: TGTGCCAGCAGTTTAGGCGGGAGGGGGACAGATACGCAGTATTTT.

This sequence joins TRBV13 and TRBJ2-6; TRBD1 matches at 9 bases. Germline lookup yields CDR1 PRHDT and CDR2 FYEKMQ (reference sequence). There are 18 residues in the CDR3. V dropped 4 bases and J dropped 0; count of bases not matched to a gene: 7. The CDR3 sequence is CASSSGRDRASGANVLTF. The CDR3 DNA reads as TGTGCCAGCAGCTCCGGTCGGGACAGGGCCTCTGGGGCCAACGTCCTGACTTTC.

This chain connects TRBV15 to TRBJ1-5; a possible D gene is TRBD1 (6 bases). This CDR3 comprises 15 residues. V gave up 3 bases and J gave up 2 bases, with 11 bases separating them. Germline loops: CDR1 LNHNV, CDR2 YYDKDF (reference sequence). The CDR3 DNA is TGTGCCACCAGCAGGAACCGACAGGGCAATCAGCCCCAGCATTTT. Protein sequence: CATSRNRQGNQPQHF. Based on the CDR3 plus reference TRBV15 and TRBJ1-5, the full variable domain is DAMVIQNPRYQVTQFGKPVTLSCSQTLNHNVMYWYQQKSSQAPKLLFHYYDKDFNNEADTPDNFQSRRPNTSFCFLDIRSPGLGDTAMYLCATSRNRQGNQPQHFGDGTRLSIL.

The chain combines TRBV11-3 with TRBJ2-2; 9 nucleotides line up with TRBD1. Germline V gene sequence: CDR1 SGHNT, CDR2 YENEEA. V lost 4 bases and J lost 4; bases outside the gene matches: 4. This CDR3 is built from 15 residues. In DNA form, the CDR3 reads TGTGCCAGCAGCTCGATGACAGGGGGCACCGGGGAGCTGTTTTTT. Translating gives CASSSMTGGTGELFF. The entire variable domain, with the rest obtained from reference TRBV11-3 and TRBJ2-2, is as follows: EAGVVQSPRYKIIEKKQPVAFWCNPISGHNTLYWYLQNLGQGPELLIRYENEEAVDDSQLPKDRFSAERLKGVDSTLKIQPAELGDSAVYLCASSSMTGGTGELFFGEGSRLTVL.

The V and J genes are TRBV7-2 and TRBJ2-1; 10 positions agree with TRBD2. This CDR3 region has 15 residues. The germline V gene encodes CDR1 SGHTA and CDR2 FQGNSA. Trimming at V came to 5 bases and at J to 9 bases, leaving 10 bases not matched to a gene. The CDR3 region is CASSLWLAGASEQFF. DNA of the CDR3: TGTGCCAGCAGCCTCTGGCTAGCGGGGGCCTCTGAGCAGTTCTTC.

The rearrangement links TRBV21-1 to TRBJ2-5; the D call of TRBD2 is as the table states it, not checked on the DNA. TRBV21-1 is a pseudogene locus. This CDR3 spans 16 amino acids. Written as DNA, the CDR3 is TGTGCCAGCAGCAGACCGTTCGAGCGGGGTTTGGAGACCCAGTACTTC. It translates to CASSRPFERGLETQYF.

This clone was counted a single time. The chain recombines TRBV7-9 with TRBJ2-3; TRBD2 aligns across 8 bases. V trimming: 4 bases; J trimming: 1 base; junction bases outside the gene matches: 4. The CDR3 is made up of 15 amino acids. Germline CDR1 SEHNR, CDR2 FQNEAQ (reference sequence). CDR3 in DNA: TGTGCCAGCAGCTATACGGGAGGGGGCACAGATACGCAGTATTTT. This codes for CASSYTGGGTDTQYF.

The chain employs TRBV28 and TRBJ1-5, with TRBD1 matching over 9 bases. The germline V gene has CDR1 MDHEN and CDR2 SYDVKM. Trimming at V came to 2 bases and at J to 0 bases, leaving 2 bases not matched to a gene. CDR3 size: 16 residues. The CDR3 loop reads CASSLGTGYSNQPQHF. The DNA for the CDR3 is TGTGCCAGCAGTTTAGGGACAGGGTATAGCAATCAGCCCCAGCATTTT.

The chain recombines TRBV11-3 with TRBJ1-3; D is unclear. This CDR3 is built from 14 residues. Trimming removed 3 bases at V and 1 base at J, with 7 bases between. Germline assignment: CDR1 SGHNT and CDR2 YENEEA. This CDR3 reads CASSLSGSGNTIYF. DNA for the CDR3: TGTGCCAGCAGCTTGTCCGGGTCTGGAAACACCATATATTTT.

The chain links TRBV5-1 to TRBJ2-7; TRBD2 matches 7 bases. CDR3 length: 16 residues. Per the germline V gene, CDR1 is SGHRS and CDR2 is YFSETQ. V shed 4 bases and J 3 bases; nucleotides not matched to a gene: 13. The CDR3 DNA sequence: TGCGCCAGCAGCCCGGGGGAGGGAACTGGCGGCTACGAGCAGTACTTC. This codes for CASSPGEGTGGYEQYF.